One and the same sample provided the 12 T cell receptor beta chains below, sequenced in a study of blood T cell repertoires in COVID-19. Some clones are missing from TCRdb's copy, which holds only in-frame ones; the method was immunoSEQ multiplex PCR. The sample has roughly 350,000 clones, under 95% seen once. The specimen was PBMCs or T cells enriched from blood (not recorded which). All receptors derive from a woman aged 25 to 39 who had recovered from COVID-19.

The chain links TRBV6-5 to TRBJ2-7; D is ambiguous. The CDR3 runs to 13 residues. Per germline, CDR1 MNHEY and CDR2 SVGAGI. V was pared by 8 bases and J by 7 bases, with 18 bases between. CDR3 in amino acids: CASESGYRGEQYF. As DNA, the CDR3 is TGTGCCAGCGAATCGGGTTATCGCGGAGAGCAGTACTTC.

This clone was seen only once. The chain carries TRBV5-4 and TRBJ1-4; D might be TRBD1 (5 bases). V was clipped by 4 bases and J by 2 bases, with 15 bases between them. CDR1 and CDR2 from the germline V gene are SGHNT and YYREEE (reference sequence). The CDR3 totals 16 residues. The CDR3: CASSRWEGATNEKLFF. CDR3 nucleotide sequence: TGTGCCAGCAGCCGATGGGAAGGGGCTACTAATGAAAAACTGTTTTTT.

This clone appeared once. V gene TRBV28 combines with J gene TRBJ1-5; TRBD1 agrees at 8 bases. The germline CDR1 and CDR2 sequences are MDHEN and SYDVKM. The CDR3 length is 16 residues. The junction had 8 bases not matched to a gene; V was cut back by 5 bases and J by 2 bases. CDR3 in amino acids: CASSTETGVGNQPQHF. The CDR3, as DNA: TGTGCCAGCAGTACCGAGACAGGGGTTGGCAATCAGCCCCAGCATTTT.

V gene TRBV2 combines with J gene TRBJ1-6; weak D call: TRBD1 (5 bases). The CDR3 length is 17 residues. In germline, CDR1 is SNHLY, CDR2 FYNNEI. V lost 3 bases and J 0 bases, leaving 12 bases between the germline ends. The CDR3 region has the DNA TGTGCCAGCAGTGACAGACAGCTGAGCTCCTATAATTCACCCCTCCACTTT. Translated, it gives CASSDRQLSSYNSPLHF.

The chain couples TRBV7-3 to TRBJ2-3, with 12 nucleotides matching TRBD2. The CDR3 totals 18 residues. With V trimmed by 5 bases and J by 3 bases, 12 bases remained unmatched. Germline CDR1 and CDR2: SGHTA and FQGTGA. CDR3: CASSLRDSGTSGTDTQYF. In DNA form, the CDR3 reads TGTGCCAGCAGCCTACGGGACAGCGGGACTAGCGGGACAGATACGCAGTATTTT.

This rearrangement joins TRBV7-2 to TRBJ2-7; D is possibly TRBD1 (5 bases). Germline V gene lookup returns CDR1 SGHTA and CDR2 FQGNSA. Between the trimmed V and J ends, which lost 4 bases and 7 bases, there was a span of 11 bases. The CDR3 length is 12 residues. CDR3 sequence: CASSSRTYEQYF. The CDR3 DNA is TGTGCCAGCAGCTCACGGACATATGAGCAGTACTTC.

The CDR3, as DNA: TGTGCCAGCGGAAGGTGGGGGACAGAAGAGACCCAGTACTTC. Translated: CASGRWGTEETQYF. V and J are TRBV27 and TRBJ2-5; 7 bases align to TRBD1. The CDR3 is 14 amino acids. CDR1 MNHEY and CDR2 SMNVEV come from the germline V gene (reference sequence). V trimming: 8 bases; J trimming: 3 bases; junction bases outside the gene matches: 9.

The rearrangement links TRBV28 to TRBJ1-6; D is unclear. V was clipped by 6 bases and J by 10 bases, with 13 bases between them. Germline V gene sequence: CDR1 MDHEN, CDR2 SYDVKM. CDR3 length: 13 amino acids. The CDR3 loop is CASRPVEGSPLHF. The CDR3 region has the DNA TGTGCCAGCAGGCCAGTGGAGGGCTCACCCCTCCACTTT.

This clone has just one count. The chain uses TRBV11-1 and TRBJ1-1; D gene uncertain. V lost 8 bases and J 3 bases, leaving 13 bases between the germline ends. The CDR3 runs to 13 residues. From germline, CDR1 is SGHAT and CDR2 FQDESV (reference sequence). The CDR3 DNA reads TGTGCCAGCCGTGGTACAGAGCACACTGAAGCTTTCTTT. Its translation: CASRGTEHTEAFF.

V usage is TRBV2 and J usage is TRBJ2-7, with 7 nucleotides matching TRBD1. J was trimmed by 2 bases and V by 6 bases; bases with no gene match: 7. The CDR3 sequence is 14 residues long. Germline values: CDR1 SNHLY, CDR2 FYNNEI. The CDR3 nucleotides read TGTGCCAGCAGCCTAGGGACAGAAGCCTACGAGCAGTACTTC. Residues: CASSLGTEAYEQYF.

Here the CDR3 reads CAIRGTGINEQFF. In nucleotides, the CDR3 is TGTGCCATCCGGGGGACAGGGATCAATGAGCAGTTCTTC. The chain couples TRBV28 to TRBJ2-1; 9 bases agree with TRBD1. CDR3 length equals 13 residues. With 10 bases clipped from V and 6 bases from J, the junction kept 7 bases outside the gene matches. Per the germline V gene, CDR1 is MDHEN and CDR2 is SYDVKM. Full variable domain (missing parts from reference TRBV28 and TRBJ2-1): DVKVTQSSRYLVKRTGEKVFLECVQDMDHENMFWYRQDPGLGLRLIYFSYDVKMKEKGDIPEGYSVSREKKERFSLILESASTNQTSMYLCAIRGTGINEQFFGPGTRLTVL.

The V and J genes are TRBV4-3 and TRBJ2-1, with no clear D. Looked up from germline, CDR1 is LGHNA and CDR2 is YSLEER. The germline V and J ends were trimmed by 2 bases and 4 bases, with 12 bases remaining between them. The CDR3 is 15 residues long. The DNA of the CDR3 is TGCGCCAGCAGCCAACAATGGTCCGGGTACAATGAGCAGTTCTTC. Translation gives CASSQQWSGYNEQFF.